Included here is one TCR beta chain sequence, with context. Profiling relied on immunoSEQ multiplex PCR, and the TCRdb table lists in-frame clones only, not all of them. The sample records some 150,000 clones, approximately 87% being singletons. The sample is drawn from a study of blood T cell repertoires in COVID-19. In germline, CDR1 is LGHNA, CDR2 YSLEER. V gave up 4 bases and J gave up 4 bases, with 13 bases separating them. This CDR3 spans 14 amino acids. V usage is TRBV4-3 and J usage is TRBJ2-5, with D possibly being TRBD1 (5 bases). This clonotype originated in a woman aged 45 to 65 with active or convalescent COVID-19. Sequencing was carried out using peripheral blood. CDR3 in amino acids: CASSLRPQGETQYF. The CDR3 nucleotides read TGCGCCAGCAGCCTTCGCCCCCAGGGAGAGACCCAGTACTTC.